The 27 T cell receptor beta chains below come from one sample, sequenced in a study of cytomegalovirus exposure and HLA in healthy donors. The PCR was carried out with 60 Vbeta primers and 13 Jbeta primers. Measured with immunoSEQ multiplex PCR; TCRdb has only the in-frame clones, and not every one. Of about 90,000 clones listed, approximately 64% are singletons. Sequencing input: PBMCs. Receptor source: a woman aged 45-60 years in good health and CMV-seropositive.

This clone was detected only a few times. The rearrangement uses TRBV14 and TRBJ1-2; the D gene is possibly TRBD1 (6 bases). The length of the CDR3 is 14 residues. CDR1 is SGHDN, CDR2 FVKESK, per germline. V was trimmed by 3 bases and J by 4 bases, leaving 12 bases between them. The CDR3 nucleotides read TGTGCCAGCAGCCAGGGGGCTGTAGTCTATGGCTACACCTTC. Its translation: CASSQGAVVYGYTF.

The chain employs TRBV5-1 and TRBJ1-4; D is ambiguous. Germline lookup yields CDR1 SGHRS and CDR2 YFSETQ. V was pared by 4 bases and J by 0 bases, with 10 bases between. This CDR3 has 15 residues. The CDR3 region has the DNA TGCGCCAGCAGCCGAGGAGTTGCAACTAATGAAAAACTGTTTTTT. Translated: CASSRGVATNEKLFF. The whole variable domain, filled in from reference TRBV5-1 and TRBJ1-4, reads KAGVTQTPRYLIKTRGQQVTLSCSPISGHRSVSWYQQTPGQGLQFLFEYFSETQRNKGNFPGRFSGRQFSNSRSEMNVSTLELGDSALYLCASSRGVATNEKLFFGSGTQLSVL.

With regard to this clone: At one end the junction does not follow the germline gene, possibly because of a read error. This sequence joins TRBV15 and TRBJ1-1; TRBD1 matches at 8 bases. CDR1 and CDR2 (germline): LNHNV, YYDKDF (reference sequence). The CDR3 is made up of 16 amino acids. DNA for the CDR3: TGTGCCACCAGAAGAGACAGGGGAAGTCCCCACACTGAAGCTTTCTTT. Amino acid sequence: CATRRDRGSPHTEAFF.

V gene TRBV11-2 combines with J gene TRBJ1-1, with 10 bases matching TRBD1. The CDR3 totals 18 residues. Germline loops: CDR1 SGHAT, CDR2 FQNNGV. The ends lost 1 base at V and 1 base at J; junction bases unmatched: 9. CDR3 residues: CASSLGPTGGPTNTEAFF. CDR3 nucleotides: TGTGCCAGCAGCTTAGGACCGACAGGGGGCCCGACGAACACTGAAGCTTTCTTT. Combining the CDR3 with reference TRBV11-2 and TRBJ1-1 gives the whole variable domain EAGVAQSPRYKIIEKRQSVAFWCNPISGHATLYWYQQILGQGPKLLIQFQNNGVVDDSQLPKDRFSAERLKGVDSTLKIQPAKLEDSAVYLCASSLGPTGGPTNTEAFFGQGTRLTVV.

This clone has just a few counts. This chain's CDR3 is CASSLLAGDTGELFF. The DNA of the CDR3 is TGCGCCAGCAGCTTGCTAGCGGGGGACACCGGGGAGCTGTTTTTT. The chain couples TRBV5-1 to TRBJ2-2; TRBD2 agrees at 10 bases. Germline loops: CDR1 SGHRS, CDR2 YFSETQ. There are 15 residues in the CDR3. The ends lost 1 base at V and 3 bases at J; junction bases unmatched: 0.

This chain connects TRBV7-2 to TRBJ1-1; D call uncertain. The CDR3 extends over 14 amino acids. Germline V CDR1 and CDR2: SGHTA, FQGNSA. V lost 1 base to trimming and J lost 4 bases, with 10 bases between them. In DNA, the CDR3 is TGTGCCAGCAGCTTAGGCCATCGGGGCACTGAAGCTTTCTTT. Amino acid sequence: CASSLGHRGTEAFF.

V usage is TRBV7-9 and J usage is TRBJ1-1, with a weak D call TRBD1 (6 bases). Trimming cost V 2 bases and J 1 base, with 14 bases left between them. The CDR3 is 16 residues long. The germline V gene encodes CDR1 SEHNR and CDR2 FQNEAQ (reference sequence). The CDR3 here is CASSLPGQYSNTEAFF. CDR3 nucleotide sequence: TGTGCCAGCAGCTTACCCGGACAGTACTCGAACACTGAAGCTTTCTTT.

The chain's CDR3 is CASSQYEGGDEQYF. CDR3 nucleotides: TGTGCCAGCAGTCAGTACGAGGGAGGCGACGAGCAGTACTTC. The rearrangement joins TRBV6-5 to TRBJ2-7; perhaps TRBD2 as D (6 bases). The CDR3 length is 14 residues. V lost 5 bases and J 5 bases, leaving 16 bases between the germline ends. Germline V gives CDR1 MNHEY, CDR2 SVGAGI.

This chain connects TRBV11-2 to TRBJ1-1, with unresolved D. Germline V gives CDR1 SGHAT, CDR2 FQNNGV. There are 14 residues in the CDR3. The germline V and J ends were trimmed by 3 bases and 4 bases, with 12 bases remaining between them. For the CDR3, the DNA is TGTGCCAGCAGCTTCTTACGGTCGGGCACTGAAGCTTTCTTT. It codes for CASSFLRSGTEAFF.

The chain is built from TRBV9 and TRBJ2-1; 7 nucleotides line up with TRBD1. In germline, CDR1 is SGDLS, CDR2 YYNGEE. V trimming: 0 bases; J trimming: 7 bases; junction bases outside the gene matches: 7. The length of the CDR3 is 15 residues. For the CDR3, the DNA is TGTGCCAGCAGCGTAGTAGGACAGGAAGCTAATGAGCAGTTCTTC. It specifies CASSVVGQEANEQFF. Together with reference TRBV9 and TRBJ2-1, the CDR3 gives the full variable domain: DSGVTQTPKHLITATGQRVTLRCSPRSGDLSVYWYQQSLDQGLQFLIQYYNGEERAKGNILERFSAQQFPDLHSELNLSSLELGDSALYFCASSVVGQEANEQFFGPGTRLTVL.

The rearrangement links TRBV4-2 to TRBJ1-3, with a weak D call TRBD1 (5 bases). Germline V lookup: CDR1 LGHNA, CDR2 YNFKEQ. The CDR3 totals 17 residues. The V end lost 0 bases, the J end lost 1 base, and 13 bases lay between the germline ends. CDR3 nucleotides: TGTGCCAGCAGCCAAGATCACCAGGGTGTTTCTGGAAACACCATATATTTT. This translates into CASSQDHQGVSGNTIYF.

V and J are TRBV6-5 and TRBJ1-2; 7 bases fit TRBD1. The length of the CDR3 is 14 residues. Germline values: CDR1 MNHEY, CDR2 SVGAGI. V lost 6 bases and J lost 2; bases outside the gene matches: 6. The CDR3 region is CASRTTGINYGYTF. For the CDR3, the DNA is TGTGCCAGCAGAACGACAGGGATCAACTATGGCTACACCTTC.

This clone has just a few counts. This chain joins TRBV6-5 and TRBJ2-5, with D hard to call. The end of the DNA is better explained by TRBJ2-7, so the J call may be wrong. Per germline, CDR1 MNHEY and CDR2 SVGAGI. The CDR3 is made up of 13 amino acids. CDR3 coding DNA: TGTGCCAGCAGCCACGCTTCCTCCTACGAGCAGTACTTC. Encoded protein: CASSHASSYEQYF.

Only a few counts were recorded for this clone. The chain is built from TRBV27 and TRBJ2-2; D call uncertain. V was pared by 4 bases and J by 0 bases, with 6 bases between. This CDR3 comprises 14 residues. Germline V lookup: CDR1 MNHEY, CDR2 SMNVEV (reference sequence). Here the CDR3 DNA reads TGTGCCAGCAGTTCAACAGCGAACACCGGGGAGCTGTTTTTT. This codes for CASSSTANTGELFF.

This sequence joins TRBV4-1 and TRBJ1-4, with 8 nucleotides matching TRBD1. Per the germline V gene, CDR1 is MGHRA and CDR2 is YSYEKL. The CDR3 is 14 residues long. The V gene end was trimmed by 4 bases and the J gene end by 6 bases; junction bases not matched to a gene: 4. In DNA form, the CDR3 reads TGCGCCAGCAGCCTCGGACAGGGACATGAAAAACTGTTTTTT. This encodes CASSLGQGHEKLFF.

This clone has more than one count but fewer than ten. CDR3 DNA: TGTGCTAGTGGTTTCACAGGGGAAGCAGATACGCAGTATTTT. Translating it yields CASGFTGEADTQYF. The rearrangement uses TRBV12-5 and TRBJ2-3, with TRBD1 matching 7 bases. The CDR3 is 14 residues long. Germline CDR1 is LGHNT and CDR2 is FRNRAP. The ends lost 3 bases at V and 4 bases at J; junction bases unmatched: 4.

The chain combines TRBV28 with TRBJ1-1; D is perhaps TRBD1 (6 bases). The CDR3 is 16 amino acids. Germline lookup yields CDR1 MDHEN and CDR2 SYDVKM. The V end was cut by 4 bases, the J end by 0 bases, with 15 bases between. CDR3 region: CASSSTSGQMNTEAFF. DNA of the CDR3: TGTGCCAGCAGTTCCACCTCGGGACAAATGAACACTGAAGCTTTCTTT.

The chain joins TRBV7-6 to TRBJ1-1; D remains ambiguous. This CDR3 comprises 15 residues. The germline V gene encodes CDR1 SGHVS and CDR2 FNYEAQ. The V gene lost 2 bases and the J gene lost 3 bases, with 13 bases spanning the gap. CDR3 amino acids: CASSLRIDTYTEAFF. CDR3 sequence (DNA): TGTGCCAGCAGCTTACGGATCGACACTTACACTGAAGCTTTCTTT.

The chain employs TRBV2 and TRBJ1-2; D might be TRBD1 (5 bases). Trimming shortened V by 5 bases and J by 1 base, and 14 bases separated the two germline ends. Germline V gene lookup returns CDR1 SNHLY and CDR2 FYNNEI. CDR3 length equals 15 residues. The CDR3 DNA follows: TGTGCCAGCAGTAGGGGACGGGAGATTAACTATGGCTACACCTTC. This sequence encodes CASSRGREINYGYTF.

This rearrangement joins TRBV7-9 to TRBJ1-4; TRBD1 aligns across 8 bases. This CDR3 is 17 amino acids long. Germline lookup yields CDR1 SEHNR and CDR2 FQNEAQ (reference sequence). The ends lost 5 bases at V and 1 base at J; junction bases unmatched: 9. The CDR3 loop reads CASSPRGLERTNEKLFF. CDR3 nucleotide sequence: TGTGCCAGCAGCCCCAGGGGGCTAGAAAGAACTAATGAAAAACTGTTTTTT. The variable domain in full, completed from reference TRBV7-9 and TRBJ1-4, reads DTGVSQNPRHKITKRGQNVTFRCDPISEHNRLYWYRQTLGQGPEFLTYFQNEAQLEKSRLLSDRFSAERPKGSFSTLEIQRTEQGDSAMYLCASSPRGLERTNEKLFFGSGTQLSVL.

This chain joins TRBV6-6 and TRBJ2-1; 10 bases line up with TRBD2. Germline assignment: CDR1 MNHNY and CDR2 SVGAGI (reference sequence). The CDR3 spans 14 residues. The V segment lost 5 bases and the J segment 6 bases; nucleotides outside the gene matches: 4. The CDR3 here is CASSVAGGRNEQFF. In DNA form, the CDR3 reads TGTGCCAGCAGTGTAGCGGGGGGTCGCAATGAGCAGTTCTTC.

V and J are TRBV5-1 and TRBJ2-3, with 9 bases matching TRBD1. This CDR3 is built from 15 residues. Germline CDR1 reads SGHRS; CDR2 reads YFSETQ. The V and J ends lost 7 bases and 0 bases, in that order; junction bases with no gene match: 6. For the CDR3, the DNA is TGCGCCAGCGCAATACAGGGGGCAAGCACAGATACGCAGTATTTT. As protein: CASAIQGASTDTQYF.

The genes are TRBV5-1 and TRBJ2-3; D might be TRBD2 (5 bases). With 1 base removed from V and 2 bases from J, the gap between germline ends came to 11 bases. CDR3 length: 15 amino acids. Germline CDR1 and CDR2: SGHRS and YFSETQ. As DNA, the CDR3 is TGCGCCAGCAGCTTGAGTGGGCTAGCCACAGATACGCAGTATTTT. Protein: CASSLSGLATDTQYF.

This chain links TRBV7-2 with TRBJ2-5, with 8 bases lining up with TRBD1. The ends lost 5 bases at V and 4 bases at J; junction bases unmatched: 9. The CDR3 spans 15 residues. Germline V gene data show CDR1 as SGHTA and CDR2 as FQGNSA. The CDR3, as DNA: TGTGCCAGCAGCCTGCCAGGACAGGGAGGAGAGACCCAGTACTTC. This codes for CASSLPGQGGETQYF. The entire variable domain, with the rest obtained from reference TRBV7-2 and TRBJ2-5, is as follows: GAGVSQSPSNKVTEKGKDVELRCDPISGHTALYWYRQSLGQGLEFLIYFQGNSAPDKSGLPSDRFSAERTGGSVSTLTIQRTQQEDSAVYLCASSLPGQGGETQYFGPGTRLLVL.

The gene calls are TRBV5-1 and TRBJ1-2; TRBD1 agrees at 8 bases. CDR1 is SGHRS, CDR2 YFSETQ, per germline. The CDR3 is 15 amino acids. Trimming cost V 4 bases and J 2 bases; bases outside gene matches: 7. CDR3 region: CASSPGGQGNYGYTF. The DNA for the CDR3 is TGCGCCAGCAGCCCCGGAGGACAGGGAAACTATGGCTACACCTTC. Filled out from reference TRBV5-1 and TRBJ1-2, the complete variable domain reads KAGVTQTPRYLIKTRGQQVTLSCSPISGHRSVSWYQQTPGQGLQFLFEYFSETQRNKGNFPGRFSGRQFSNSRSEMNVSTLELGDSALYLCASSPGGQGNYGYTFGSGTRLTVV.

V gene TRBV9 combines with J gene TRBJ2-2; the match to TRBD1 covers 11 bases. Looked up from germline, CDR1 is SGDLS and CDR2 is YYNGEE. This CDR3 spans 16 amino acids. The V and J ends lost 0 bases and 5 bases, in that order; junction bases with no gene match: 3. CDR3 coding DNA: TGTGCCAGCAGCGTAGAGGACAGGGGGCGAACCGGGGAGCTGTTTTTT. Translating it yields CASSVEDRGRTGELFF.

This clone turned up a few times. This chain connects TRBV6-5 to TRBJ1-5; D is unclear. V dropped 6 bases and J dropped 7 bases, with 13 bases sitting between them. The CDR3 runs 13 residues. The V gene's germline CDR1 is MNHEY and CDR2 SVGAGI. CDR3 in amino acids: CASSPGIRQPQHF. The CDR3 coding sequence is TGTGCCAGCAGCCCCGGGATCAGGCAGCCCCAGCATTTT.